Sequencing of this T cell receptor beta chain was carried out in a study of blood T cell repertoires in COVID-19. Study summary: The cDNA or gDNA used as material had been derived from T cells, B-cell-depleted T cells, or PBMCs.

In the original workflow: Quantification of nucleated cells was approximated via reference gene primer amplification. Profiled with immunoSEQ multiplex PCR; TCRdb holds only in-frame clones, not every one. V, J and clone size were drawn from that table, and D and trimming were deduced from the DNA. The data show roughly 200,000 clones, around 83% seen once. Germline V gene data show CDR1 as MGHRA and CDR2 as YSYEKL. The V gene lost 6 bases and the J gene lost 4 bases, with 9 bases spanning the gap. The CDR3 extends over 13 amino acids. Specimen: peripheral blood. The TCR was taken from a middle-aged man with active or convalescent COVID-19. The chain joins TRBV4-1 to TRBJ1-4; D is undetermined. CDR3 DNA: TGCGCCAGCAGTACAGAGAGTAATGAAAAACTGTTTTTT. This encodes CASSTESNEKLFF.